Listed here are 7 T cell receptor beta chains from one sample, sequenced in a study of cytomegalovirus exposure and HLA in healthy donors. Sequencing was performed with immunoSEQ multiplex PCR; in TCRdb, only in-frame clones are kept and a portion is missing. Here the sample spans roughly 150,000 clones, roughly 80% being singletons. Sequenced input: PBMCs. These receptors originate from a man between 25 and 39 years old in good health and CMV-seropositive.

The chain joins TRBV5-1 to TRBJ1-3; 7 bases align to TRBD1. The V gene's germline CDR1 is SGHRS and CDR2 YFSETQ. J lost 0 bases, V lost 3 bases, and 9 bases had no gene match. The CDR3 has 17 residues. The CDR3 loop reads CASSSLDRDRSGNTIYF. For the CDR3, the DNA is TGCGCCAGCAGCTCCCTAGACAGGGACCGCTCTGGAAACACCATATATTTT.

The chain has TRBV19 and TRBJ2-2; 8 nucleotides line up with TRBD1. Trimming at V came to 5 bases and at J to 1 base, leaving 0 bases not matched to a gene. Germline V gene sequence: CDR1 LNHDA, CDR2 SQIVND (reference sequence). The length of the CDR3 is 14 residues. Written as DNA, the CDR3 is TGTGCCAGTAGTGGGACAGGGAACACCGGGGAGCTGTTTTTT. This gives the protein CASSGTGNTGELFF.

The chain couples TRBV28 to TRBJ1-4; D unresolved. The CDR3 is made up of 14 amino acids. CDR1 is MDHEN, CDR2 SYDVKM, per germline. V dropped 3 bases and J dropped 8 bases, with 13 bases sitting between them. For the CDR3, the DNA is TGTGCCAGCAGTTTCGGAGCGCGTACCGAAAAACTGTTTTTT. Its protein is CASSFGARTEKLFF.

The V call is TRBV19, the J call TRBJ1-5; no clear D gene. Germline values: CDR1 LNHDA, CDR2 SQIVND (reference sequence). This CDR3 comprises 15 residues. Deletions cut 1 base from V and 2 bases from J, with 9 bases between. CDR3 nucleotides: TGTGCCAGTAGTATAGGGGCGTGGGGCAATCAGCCCCAGCATTTT. Translating it yields CASSIGAWGNQPQHF.

This chain uses TRBV7-2 with TRBJ1-5; D gene ambiguous. Germline V gene lookup returns CDR1 SGHTA and CDR2 FQGNSA. This CDR3 spans 14 amino acids. V gave up 1 base and J gave up 0 bases, with 4 bases separating them. For the CDR3, the DNA is TGTGCCAGCAGCTTAGTGTATAGCAATCAGCCCCAGCATTTT. Translating it yields CASSLVYSNQPQHF.

This chain joins TRBV7-9 and TRBJ1-2, with 9 bases that match TRBD1. V gave up 5 bases and J gave up 4 bases; unmatched junction bases: 11. Germline values: CDR1 SEHNR, CDR2 FQNEAQ (reference sequence). CDR3 length: 16 amino acids. The CDR3 reads CASSTTRDRATYGYTF. Written as DNA, the CDR3 is TGTGCCAGCAGCACGACTAGGGACAGGGCGACCTATGGCTACACCTTC.

This clone has more than one count but fewer than ten. The chain is built from TRBV19 and TRBJ1-5; D gene unclear. CDR1 and CDR2 (germline): LNHDA, SQIVND (reference sequence). V lost 2 bases to trimming and J lost 9 bases, with 8 bases between them. The CDR3 length is 12 residues. CDR3 in amino acids: CASSISTRPQHF. The DNA for the CDR3 is TGTGCCAGTAGTATATCTACTCGGCCCCAGCATTTT. Full variable domain (outside the CDR3, taken from reference TRBV19 and TRBJ1-5): DGGITQSPKYLFRKEGQNVTLSCEQNLNHDAMYWYRQDPGQGLRLIYYSQIVNDFQKGDIAEGYSVSREKKESFPLTVTSAQKNPTAFYLCASSISTRPQHFGDGTRLSIL.